A selection of T cell receptor beta chains follows, all from one sample in a study of T cell changes during pregnancy in multiple sclerosis. Profiling relied on immunoSEQ multiplex PCR, and the TCRdb table lists in-frame clones only, not all of them. The sample contains 20,000 to 25,000 clones, 80% to 95% of which appear only once. This sample comprised CD4+ T cells from peripheral blood mononuclear cells, obtained in the third trimester of pregnancy. These receptors were obtained from a female donor with multiple sclerosis, enrolled in a pregnancy study. The CDR3 runs from the conserved cysteine through the conserved F or W. Each record gives: J gene, D gene, V gene, clone size, CDR3 protein, CDR3 DNA. The D gene is left open where the match is weak. The size of a clone is reported for some rows only, either as once, few or many, or as a class for expanded clones.

TRBJ1-2 | TRBD1 | TRBV19 | - | CASTDRARYGYTF | TGTGCCAGCACGGACAGGGCTCGATATGGCTACACCTTC
TRBJ1-1 | TRBD1 | TRBV9 | - | CASSVGSTGGRGSTEAFF | TGTGCCAGCAGCGTAGGTTCGACAGGGGGCAGGGGAAGTACTGAAGCTTTCTTT
TRBJ2-3 | TRBD1 | TRBV4-1 | - | CASSQLVPGQAGDTQYF | TGCGCCAGCAGCCAACTCGTTCCGGGACAGGCGGGGGATACGCAGTATTTT
TRBJ1-5 | TRBD1 | TRBV5-8 | few | CASSRDRADQPQHF | TGTGCCAGCAGTAGGGACAGGGCCGATCAGCCCCAGCATTTT
TRBJ1-1 | - | TRBV6-1 | - | CASIRRGVRGTEAFF | TGTGCCAGCATCAGACGTGGGGTCCGGGGCACTGAAGCTTTCTTT
TRBJ1-1 | - | TRBV6-1 | - | CASSALDGDTEAFF | TGTGCCAGCAGTGCCCTCGACGGGGACACTGAAGCTTTCTTT
TRBJ2-5 | TRBD1 | TRBV10-3 | - | CAISITGAEETQYF | TGTGCCATCAGTATTACAGGGGCGGAAGAGACCCAGTACTTC
TRBJ2-3 | - | TRBV4-2 | - | CASSPSPTSTDTQYF | TGTGCCAGCAGCCCAAGCCCGACTAGCACAGATACGCAGTATTTT
TRBJ2-3 | TRBD2 | TRBV6-5 | - | CASSLTSGTDTQYF | TGTGCCAGCAGTTTGACTAGCGGCACAGATACGCAGTATTTT
TRBJ1-6 | - | TRBV18 | - | CASSPPIGPLHF | TGTGCCAGCTCACCCCCTATCGGACCCCTCCACTTT
TRBJ1-2 | - | TRBV6-5 | - | CASCSQGDNYGYTF | TGTGCCAGCTGCAGCCAAGGGGATAACTATGGCTACACCTTC
TRBJ1-1 | - | TRBV1 | - | CTSSQGQKNTEAFF | TGCACCAGCAGCCAAGGGCAAAAGAACACTGAAGCTTTCTTT
TRBJ1-6 | - | TRBV7-7 | - | CASSATNSDEEGSYNSPLHF | TGTGCTAGCAGCGCGACGAACAGTGACGAAGAAGGCTCCTATAATTCACCCCTCCACTTT
TRBJ1-6 | TRBD1 | TRBV7-2 | - | CASSLVPLTGALNSPLHF | TGTGCCAGCAGCTTGGTCCCACTAACAGGGGCTCTTAATTCACCCCTCCACTTT
TRBJ1-1 | - | TRBV7-9 | - | CASSLVEGRPFF | TGTGCCAGCAGCTTAGTGGAGGGGAGGCCTTTCTTT
TRBJ2-2 | TRBD2 | TRBV19 | - | CASTTSGEYGELFF | TGTGCCAGTACTACTAGCGGGGAGTACGGGGAGCTGTTTTTT
TRBJ1-1 | - | TRBV7-9 | - | CASSLARTVNTEAFF | TGTGCCAGCAGCCTGGCCCGGACAGTGAACACTGAAGCTTTCTTT
TRBJ2-3 | - | TRBV29-1 | - | CSVGGGRDTDTQYF | TGCAGCGTTGGAGGGGGACGCGACACAGATACGCAGTATTTT
TRBJ1-1 | - | TRBV6-5 | - | CASSYDRSGIGEAFF | TGTGCCAGCAGTTACGACAGGTCGGGTATAGGGGAAGCTTTCTTT
TRBJ1-4 | - | TRBV7-2 | - | CASSPRGGGGTNEKLFF | TGTGCCAGCAGCCCCCGGGGAGGGGGGGGAACTAATGAAAAACTGTTTTTT
TRBJ2-7 | TRBD1 | TRBV27 | - | CASSLRQGNNEQYF | TGTGCCAGCAGTTTAAGACAGGGCAATAACGAGCAGTACTTC
TRBJ2-4 | - | TRBV19 | - | CASSIRMNIQYF | TGTGCCAGTAGTATCAGGATGAACATTCAGTACTTC
TRBJ2-3 | - | TRBV11-2 | - | CASSLVGRASTDTQYF | TGTGCCAGCAGCTTAGTAGGGAGAGCCAGCACAGATACGCAGTATTTT
TRBJ2-7 | TRBD1 | TRBV2 | - | CASSVTGQGSPEQYF | TGTGCCAGCAGTGTAACGGGACAGGGTTCCCCTGAGCAGTACTTC
TRBJ1-1 | - | TRBV7-9 | - | CASSSLTGSEAFF | TGTGCCAGCAGCTCATTGACAGGTTCTGAAGCTTTCTTT
TRBJ1-1 | - | TRBV19 | - | CASSMATGKLNTEAFF | TGTGCCAGTAGTATGGCAACCGGGAAGCTCAACACTGAAGCTTTCTTT
TRBJ1-1 | - | TRBV5-6 | once | CASSLRGTEAFF | TGTGCCAGCAGCTTGAGAGGGACTGAAGCTTTCTTT
TRBJ1-2 | - | TRBV6-6 | - | CASRQGDYGYTF | TGTGCCAGCAGGCAAGGGGACTATGGCTACACCTTC
TRBJ2-7 | - | TRBV5-4 | - | CASSSATKRTADEQYF | TGTGCCAGCAGCTCCGCGACCAAAAGGACAGCCGACGAGCAGTACTTC
TRBJ2-3 | TRBD2 | TRBV4-2 | - | CASSQELAGSSDTQYF | TGTGCCAGCAGCCAAGAACTAGCGGGGTCCTCAGATACGCAGTATTTT
TRBJ2-7 | TRBD1 | TRBV10-1 | - | CAGYRDSRSYEQYF | TGCGCCGGTTACCGGGACAGCCGCTCCTACGAGCAGTACTTC
TRBJ2-2 | TRBD2 | TRBV4-2 | - | CASTKRSGGPTGELFF | TGTGCCAGCACCAAAAGGAGCGGGGGGCCCACCGGGGAGCTGTTTTTT
TRBJ1-2 | TRBD1 | TRBV19 | - | CASSRQGYGYTF | TGTGCCAGTAGTCGACAGGGTTACGGCTACACCTTC
TRBJ1-1 | - | TRBV7-2 | - | CASSRKVRYGEAFF | TGTGCCAGCAGCAGGAAAGTGCGGTATGGTGAAGCTTTCTTT
TRBJ2-3 | TRBD2 | TRBV27 | - | CASSPKRTSVGTDTQYF | TGTGCCAGCAGCCCGAAAAGGACTAGCGTGGGCACAGATACGCAGTATTTT
TRBJ1-1 | - | TRBV4-3 | - | CASSSLAGLTEAFF | TGCGCCAGCAGCTCACTTGCAGGTTTAACTGAAGCTTTCTTT
TRBJ1-2 | - | TRBV28 | - | CASSWIFGQPRTTANYGYTF | TGTGCCAGCAGTTGGATATTTGGACAGCCACGAACAACAGCTAACTATGGCTACACCTTC
TRBJ2-1 | - | TRBV7-9 | - | CASSTTGAYNEQFF | TGTGCCAGCAGCACGACAGGAGCGTACAATGAGCAGTTCTTC
TRBJ1-2 | TRBD1 | TRBV19 | - | CASSTPGTEIYGYTF | TGTGCCAGTAGTACCCCCGGGACAGAAATCTATGGCTACACCTTC
TRBJ1-1 | - | TRBV2 | - | CASTWDTWYREAFF | TGTGCCAGCACCTGGGACACCTGGTATCGTGAAGCTTTCTTT
TRBJ2-7 | TRBD1 | TRBV28 | once | CASSAPGQGAREQYF | TGTGCCAGCAGCGCACCGGGACAGGGGGCAAGAGAGCAGTACTTC